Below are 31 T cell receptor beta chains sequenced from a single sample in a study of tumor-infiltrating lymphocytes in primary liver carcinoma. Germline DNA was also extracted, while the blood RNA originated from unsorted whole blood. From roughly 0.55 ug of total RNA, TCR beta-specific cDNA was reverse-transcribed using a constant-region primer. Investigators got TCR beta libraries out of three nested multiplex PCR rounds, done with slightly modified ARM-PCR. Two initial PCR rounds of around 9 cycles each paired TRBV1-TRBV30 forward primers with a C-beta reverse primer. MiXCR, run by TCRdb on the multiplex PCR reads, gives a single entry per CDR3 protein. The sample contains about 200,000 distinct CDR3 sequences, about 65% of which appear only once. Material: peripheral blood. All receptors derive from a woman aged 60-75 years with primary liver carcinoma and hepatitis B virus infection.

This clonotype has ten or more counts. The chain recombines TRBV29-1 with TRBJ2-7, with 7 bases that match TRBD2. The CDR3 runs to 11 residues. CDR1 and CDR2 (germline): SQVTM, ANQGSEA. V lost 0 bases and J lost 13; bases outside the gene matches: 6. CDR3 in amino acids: CSVEDGRGSYF. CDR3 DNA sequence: TGCAGCGTTGAAGATGGTCGCGGGAGCTACTTC.

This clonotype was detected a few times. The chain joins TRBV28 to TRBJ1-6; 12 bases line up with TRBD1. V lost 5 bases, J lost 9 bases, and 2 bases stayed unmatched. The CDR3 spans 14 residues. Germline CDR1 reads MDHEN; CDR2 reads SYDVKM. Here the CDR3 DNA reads TGTGCCAGCAGTCCGGGACAGGGGGCTTCACCCCTCCACTTT. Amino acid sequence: CASSPGQGASPLHF.

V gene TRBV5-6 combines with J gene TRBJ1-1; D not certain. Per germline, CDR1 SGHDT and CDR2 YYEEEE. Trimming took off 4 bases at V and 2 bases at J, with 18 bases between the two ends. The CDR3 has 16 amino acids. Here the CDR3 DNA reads TGTGCCAGCAGCCCGATCCAGACACGGCCAAACACTGAAGCTTTCTTT. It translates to CASSPIQTRPNTEAFF.

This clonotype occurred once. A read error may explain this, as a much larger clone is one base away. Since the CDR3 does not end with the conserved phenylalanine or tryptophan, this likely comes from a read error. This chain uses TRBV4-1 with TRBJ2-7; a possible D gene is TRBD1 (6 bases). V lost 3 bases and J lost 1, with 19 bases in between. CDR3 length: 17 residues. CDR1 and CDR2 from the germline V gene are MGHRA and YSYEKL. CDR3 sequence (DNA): TGCGCCAGCAGCCAGGAAAAAACAGGGAGCGGATCCTACGAGCAGTACCTC. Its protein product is CASSQEKTGSGSYEQYL.

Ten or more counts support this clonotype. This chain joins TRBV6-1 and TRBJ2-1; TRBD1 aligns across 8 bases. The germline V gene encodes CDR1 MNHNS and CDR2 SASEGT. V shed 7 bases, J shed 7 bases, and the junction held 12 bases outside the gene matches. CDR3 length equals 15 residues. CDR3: CASNLDRAGANEQFF. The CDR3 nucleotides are TGTGCCAGCAACCTGGACAGGGCAGGTGCGAATGAGCAGTTCTTC.

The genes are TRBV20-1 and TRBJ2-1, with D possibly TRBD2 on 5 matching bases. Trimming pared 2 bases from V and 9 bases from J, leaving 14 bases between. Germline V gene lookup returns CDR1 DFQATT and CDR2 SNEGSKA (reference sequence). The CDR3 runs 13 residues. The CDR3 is CSARSGIVGEQFF. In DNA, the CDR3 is TGCAGTGCTAGATCGGGAATAGTTGGTGAGCAGTTCTTC.

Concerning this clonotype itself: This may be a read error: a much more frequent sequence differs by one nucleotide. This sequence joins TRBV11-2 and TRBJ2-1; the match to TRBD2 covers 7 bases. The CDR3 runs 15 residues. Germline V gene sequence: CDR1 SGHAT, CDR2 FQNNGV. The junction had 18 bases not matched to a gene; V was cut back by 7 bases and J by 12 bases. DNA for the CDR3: TGTGCCAGCAACTTTATCTCCGCGGGGGAAATAGGGCAGTTCTTC. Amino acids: CASNFISAGEIGQFF.

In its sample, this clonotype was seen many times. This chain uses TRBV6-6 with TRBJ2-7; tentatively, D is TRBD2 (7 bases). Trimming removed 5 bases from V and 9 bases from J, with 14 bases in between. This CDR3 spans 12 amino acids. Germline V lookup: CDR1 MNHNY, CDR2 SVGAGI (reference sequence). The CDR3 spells CASSTGTTGQYF. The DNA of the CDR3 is TGTGCCAGCAGTACAGGGACTACGGGGCAGTACTTC.

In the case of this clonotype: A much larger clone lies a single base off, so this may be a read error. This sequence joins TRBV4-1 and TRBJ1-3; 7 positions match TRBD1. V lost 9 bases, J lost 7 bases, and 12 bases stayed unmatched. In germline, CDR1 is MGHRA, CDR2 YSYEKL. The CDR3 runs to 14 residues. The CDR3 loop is CARGTGDLGNTIYF. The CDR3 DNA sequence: TGCGCCAGAGGTACAGGGGATTTGGGGAACACCATATATTTT.

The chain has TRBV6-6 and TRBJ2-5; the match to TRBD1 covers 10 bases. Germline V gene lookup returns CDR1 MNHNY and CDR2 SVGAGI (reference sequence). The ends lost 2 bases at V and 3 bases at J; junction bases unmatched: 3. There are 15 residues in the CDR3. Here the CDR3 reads CASSYGTGVKETQYF. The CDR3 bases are TGTGCCAGCAGTTACGGGACAGGGGTAAAAGAGACCCAGTACTTC.

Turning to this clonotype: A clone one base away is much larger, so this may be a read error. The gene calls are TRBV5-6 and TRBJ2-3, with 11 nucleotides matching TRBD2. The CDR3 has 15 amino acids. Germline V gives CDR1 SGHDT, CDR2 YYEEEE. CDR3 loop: CASNLGLAVTDTQYF. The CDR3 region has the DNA TGTGCCAGCAACTTGGGACTAGCGGTCACAGATACGCAGTATTTT.

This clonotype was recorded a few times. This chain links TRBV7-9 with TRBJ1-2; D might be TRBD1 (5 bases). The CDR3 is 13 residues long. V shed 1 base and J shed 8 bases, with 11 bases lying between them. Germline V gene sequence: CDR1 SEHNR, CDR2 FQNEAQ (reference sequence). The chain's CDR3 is CASSLGGASGYTF. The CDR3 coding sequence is TGTGCCAGCAGCTTAGGAGGGGCGAGCGGCTACACCTTC.

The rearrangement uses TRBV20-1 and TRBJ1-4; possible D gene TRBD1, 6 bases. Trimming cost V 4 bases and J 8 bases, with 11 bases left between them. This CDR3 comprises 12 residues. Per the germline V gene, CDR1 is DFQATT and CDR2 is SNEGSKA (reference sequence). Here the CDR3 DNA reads TGCAGTGCTACAGGGGCTAGCGAAAAACTGTTTTTT. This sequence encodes CSATGASEKLFF.

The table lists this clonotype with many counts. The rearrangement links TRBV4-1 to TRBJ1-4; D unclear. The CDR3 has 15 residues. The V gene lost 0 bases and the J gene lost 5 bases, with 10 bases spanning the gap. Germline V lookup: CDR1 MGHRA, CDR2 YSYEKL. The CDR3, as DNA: TGCGCCAGCAGCCAAGATAGCACCCGGAATGAAAAACTGTTTTTT. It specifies CASSQDSTRNEKLFF.

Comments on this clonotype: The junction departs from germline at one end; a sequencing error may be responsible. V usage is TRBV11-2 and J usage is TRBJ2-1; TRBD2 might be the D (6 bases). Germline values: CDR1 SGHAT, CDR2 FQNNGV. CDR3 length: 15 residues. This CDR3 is CVSSSFWRDSNEQFF. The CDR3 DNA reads TGTGTCAGCAGCTCTTTCTGGCGGGATAGCAATGAGCAGTTCTTC.

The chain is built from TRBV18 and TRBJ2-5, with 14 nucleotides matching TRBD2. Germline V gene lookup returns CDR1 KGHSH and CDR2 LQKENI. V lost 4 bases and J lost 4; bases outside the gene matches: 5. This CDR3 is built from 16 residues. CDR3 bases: TGTGCCAGCTCACTGACTAGCGGGAGGGCCGGAGAGACCCAGTACTTC. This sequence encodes CASSLTSGRAGETQYF.

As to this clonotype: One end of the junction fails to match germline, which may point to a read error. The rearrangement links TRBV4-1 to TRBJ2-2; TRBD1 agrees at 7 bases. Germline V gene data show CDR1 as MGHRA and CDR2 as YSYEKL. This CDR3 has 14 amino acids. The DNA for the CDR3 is TGCGCCAGCAACCAACAAACAGGGGCCGGGGAGCTGTTTTTT. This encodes CASNQQTGAGELFF.

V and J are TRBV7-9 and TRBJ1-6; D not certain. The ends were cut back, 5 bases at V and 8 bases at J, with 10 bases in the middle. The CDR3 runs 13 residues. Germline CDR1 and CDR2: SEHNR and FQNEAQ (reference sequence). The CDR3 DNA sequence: TGTGCCAGCAGCCCCCAAATTGATTCACCCCTCCACTTT. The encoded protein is CASSPQIDSPLHF.

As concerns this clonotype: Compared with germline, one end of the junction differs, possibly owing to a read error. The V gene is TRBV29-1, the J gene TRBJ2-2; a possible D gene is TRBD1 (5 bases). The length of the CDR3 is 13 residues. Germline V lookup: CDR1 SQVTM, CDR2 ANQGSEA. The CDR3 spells CSLDGRATWELFF. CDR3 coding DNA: TGCAGCCTTGATGGCAGGGCCACCTGGGAGCTGTTTTTT.

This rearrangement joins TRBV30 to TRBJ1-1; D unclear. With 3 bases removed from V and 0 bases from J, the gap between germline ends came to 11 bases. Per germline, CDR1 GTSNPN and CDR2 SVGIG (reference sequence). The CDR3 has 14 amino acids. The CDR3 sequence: CAWSPTALNTEAFF. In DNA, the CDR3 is TGTGCCTGGAGCCCAACAGCATTGAACACTGAAGCTTTCTTT.

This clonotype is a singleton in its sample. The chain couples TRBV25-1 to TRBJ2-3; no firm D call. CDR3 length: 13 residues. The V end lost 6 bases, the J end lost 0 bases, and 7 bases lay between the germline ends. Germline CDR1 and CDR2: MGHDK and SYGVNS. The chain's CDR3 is CASSVSSTDTQYF. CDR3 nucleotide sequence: TGTGCCAGCAGCGTTTCGAGCACAGATACGCAGTATTTT.

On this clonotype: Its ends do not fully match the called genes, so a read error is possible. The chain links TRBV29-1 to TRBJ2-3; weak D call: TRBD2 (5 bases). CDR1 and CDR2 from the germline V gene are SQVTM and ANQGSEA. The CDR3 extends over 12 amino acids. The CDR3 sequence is CSVETGVDTQYF. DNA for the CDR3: TGCAGCGTTGAGACCGGGGTAGATACGCAGTACTTT.

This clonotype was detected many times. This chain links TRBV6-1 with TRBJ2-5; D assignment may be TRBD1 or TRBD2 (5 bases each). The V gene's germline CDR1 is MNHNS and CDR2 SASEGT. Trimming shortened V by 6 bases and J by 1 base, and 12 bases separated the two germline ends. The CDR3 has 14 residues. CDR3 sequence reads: CASSLGRTQETQYF. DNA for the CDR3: TGTGCCAGCAGCTTGGGACGGACCCAAGAGACCCAGTACTTC.

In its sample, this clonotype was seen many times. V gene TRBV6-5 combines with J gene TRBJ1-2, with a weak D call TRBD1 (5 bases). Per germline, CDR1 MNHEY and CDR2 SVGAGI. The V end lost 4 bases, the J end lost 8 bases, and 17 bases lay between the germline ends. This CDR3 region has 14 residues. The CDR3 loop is CASSSPGLYWGYTF. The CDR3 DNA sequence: TGTGCCAGCAGTTCCCCGGGACTCTACTGGGGCTACACCTTC.

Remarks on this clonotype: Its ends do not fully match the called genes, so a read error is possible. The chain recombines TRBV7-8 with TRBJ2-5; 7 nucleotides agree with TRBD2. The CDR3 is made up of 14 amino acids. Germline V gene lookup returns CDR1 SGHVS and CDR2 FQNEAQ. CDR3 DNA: TGTGCCAGAAGCTTCCGGGAGGCCCAAGAGACCCAGTACTTC. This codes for CARSFREAQETQYF.

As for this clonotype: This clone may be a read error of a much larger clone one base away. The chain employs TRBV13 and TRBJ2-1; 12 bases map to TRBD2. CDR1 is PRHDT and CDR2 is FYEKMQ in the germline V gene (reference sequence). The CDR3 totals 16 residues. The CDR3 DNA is TGTACCAGCAGCACCCAGGGACTAGCGGGCAACAATGAGCAGTTCTTC. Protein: CTSSTQGLAGNNEQFF.

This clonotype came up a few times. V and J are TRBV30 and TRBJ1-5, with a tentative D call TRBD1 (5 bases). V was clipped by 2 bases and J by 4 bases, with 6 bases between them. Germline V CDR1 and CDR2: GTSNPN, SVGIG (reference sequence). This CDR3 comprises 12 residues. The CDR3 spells CAWSQGNQPQHF. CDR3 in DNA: TGTGCCTGGAGTCAGGGTAATCAGCCCCAGCATTTT.

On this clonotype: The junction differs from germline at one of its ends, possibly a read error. CDR3 sequence reads: CTSSLIGGSQDTQYF. CDR3 nucleotide sequence: TGTACCAGCAGCCTCATTGGGGGGAGTCAAGATACCCAGTACTTC. This chain joins TRBV11-2 and TRBJ2-5; D possibly corresponds to TRBD2 (6 bases). CDR3 length: 15 amino acids. The germline CDR1 and CDR2 sequences are SGHAT and FQNNGV.

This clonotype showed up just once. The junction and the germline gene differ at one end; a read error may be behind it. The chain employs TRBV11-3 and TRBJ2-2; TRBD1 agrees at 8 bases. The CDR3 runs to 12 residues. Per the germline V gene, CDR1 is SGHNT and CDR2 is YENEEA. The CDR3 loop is CASSDRDHGELF. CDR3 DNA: TGTGCCAGCTCGGACAGGGACCACGGGGAGCTGTTT. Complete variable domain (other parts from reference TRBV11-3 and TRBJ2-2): EAGVVQSPRYKIIEKKQPVAFWCNPISGHNTLYWYLQNLGQGPELLIRYENEEAVDDSQLPKDRFSAERLKGVDSTLKIQPAELGDSAVYLCASSDRDHGELFGEGSRLTVL.

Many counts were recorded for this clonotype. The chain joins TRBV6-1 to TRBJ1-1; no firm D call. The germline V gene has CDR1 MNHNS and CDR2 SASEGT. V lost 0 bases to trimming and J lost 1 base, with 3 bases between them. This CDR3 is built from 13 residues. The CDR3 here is CASSEAQNTEAFF. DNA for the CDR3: TGTGCCAGCAGTGAAGCTCAGAACACTGAAGCTTTCTTT.

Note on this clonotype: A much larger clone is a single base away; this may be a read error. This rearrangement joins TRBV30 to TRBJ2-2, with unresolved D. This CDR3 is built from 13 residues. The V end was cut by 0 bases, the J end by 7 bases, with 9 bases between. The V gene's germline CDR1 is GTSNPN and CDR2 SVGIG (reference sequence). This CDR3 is CAWSVNGIGELFF. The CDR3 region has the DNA TGTGCCTGGAGTGTAAATGGAATCGGGGAGCTGTTTTTT.